A selection of T cell receptor beta chains follows, all from one sample in a study of technical replicates of blood from several donors. Profiled with immunoSEQ multiplex PCR; TCRdb holds only in-frame clones, not every one. The table records tens of thousands of clones, 75% to 95% of them present only once. Sequenced: T cells isolated from PBMCs. These receptors were collected from a human donor in good health. CDR3s include the opening cysteine and the closing phenylalanine or tryptophan. The D gene is left open where the match is weak. The size field is filled for only some rows; it gives once, few, many or a size class.

d_gene: TRBD1
j_gene: TRBJ1-5
v_gene: TRBV18
abundance: .
CDR3aa: CASSTGTGRGQPQHF
CDR3nt: TGTGCCAGCTCGACAGGGACAGGGAGAGGTCAGCCCCAGCATTTT

d_gene: .
j_gene: TRBJ1-6
v_gene: TRBV7-9
abundance: .
CDR3aa: CASSLGVRGSPLHF
CDR3nt: TGTGCCAGCAGCTTAGGTGTCAGGGGATCACCCCTCCACTTT

d_gene: TRBD2
j_gene: TRBJ2-1
v_gene: TRBV7-6
abundance: .
CDR3aa: CASSLQGLAGMDEQFF
CDR3nt: TGTGCCAGCAGCTTACAAGGGCTAGCGGGGATGGATGAGCAGTTCTTC

d_gene: .
j_gene: TRBJ2-7
v_gene: TRBV5-1
abundance: .
CDR3aa: CASNAGYEQYF
CDR3nt: TGCGCCAGCAATGCCGGCTACGAGCAGTACTTC

d_gene: .
j_gene: TRBJ2-7
v_gene: TRBV6-1
abundance: .
CDR3aa: CASSENSMRWEQYF
CDR3nt: TGTGCCAGCAGTGAAAATAGTATGCGATGGGAGCAGTACTTC

d_gene: .
j_gene: TRBJ2-1
v_gene: TRBV12-5
abundance: .
CDR3aa: CASGLVRRGILNPIDEQFF
CDR3nt: TGTGCTAGTGGTTTGGTACGACGGGGGATACTTAACCCGATAGATGAGCAGTTCTTC

d_gene: TRBD1
j_gene: TRBJ1-5
v_gene: TRBV5-8
abundance: .
CDR3aa: CASSFWDRGNQPQHF
CDR3nt: TGTGCCAGCAGCTTCTGGGACAGAGGAAATCAGCCCCAGCATTTT

d_gene: .
j_gene: TRBJ1-1
v_gene: TRBV6-5
abundance: once
CDR3aa: CASSFELYTEAFF
CDR3nt: TGTGCCAGCAGTTTCGAGTTATACACTGAAGCTTTCTTT

d_gene: .
j_gene: TRBJ2-5
v_gene: TRBV6-5
abundance: .
CDR3aa: CATRRVGERGETQYF
CDR3nt: TGTGCCACCCGACGTGTCGGGGAGAGAGGGGAGACCCAGTACTTC

d_gene: TRBD1
j_gene: TRBJ2-1
v_gene: TRBV25-1
abundance: .
CDR3aa: CASNFGQAVYNEQFF
CDR3nt: TGTGCCAGCAACTTTGGACAGGCGGTCTACAATGAGCAGTTCTTC

d_gene: TRBD1
j_gene: TRBJ1-1
v_gene: TRBV13
abundance: .
CDR3aa: CASSSGTGPTEAFF
CDR3nt: TGTGCCAGCAGCTCCGGGACAGGGCCCACTGAAGCTTTCTTT